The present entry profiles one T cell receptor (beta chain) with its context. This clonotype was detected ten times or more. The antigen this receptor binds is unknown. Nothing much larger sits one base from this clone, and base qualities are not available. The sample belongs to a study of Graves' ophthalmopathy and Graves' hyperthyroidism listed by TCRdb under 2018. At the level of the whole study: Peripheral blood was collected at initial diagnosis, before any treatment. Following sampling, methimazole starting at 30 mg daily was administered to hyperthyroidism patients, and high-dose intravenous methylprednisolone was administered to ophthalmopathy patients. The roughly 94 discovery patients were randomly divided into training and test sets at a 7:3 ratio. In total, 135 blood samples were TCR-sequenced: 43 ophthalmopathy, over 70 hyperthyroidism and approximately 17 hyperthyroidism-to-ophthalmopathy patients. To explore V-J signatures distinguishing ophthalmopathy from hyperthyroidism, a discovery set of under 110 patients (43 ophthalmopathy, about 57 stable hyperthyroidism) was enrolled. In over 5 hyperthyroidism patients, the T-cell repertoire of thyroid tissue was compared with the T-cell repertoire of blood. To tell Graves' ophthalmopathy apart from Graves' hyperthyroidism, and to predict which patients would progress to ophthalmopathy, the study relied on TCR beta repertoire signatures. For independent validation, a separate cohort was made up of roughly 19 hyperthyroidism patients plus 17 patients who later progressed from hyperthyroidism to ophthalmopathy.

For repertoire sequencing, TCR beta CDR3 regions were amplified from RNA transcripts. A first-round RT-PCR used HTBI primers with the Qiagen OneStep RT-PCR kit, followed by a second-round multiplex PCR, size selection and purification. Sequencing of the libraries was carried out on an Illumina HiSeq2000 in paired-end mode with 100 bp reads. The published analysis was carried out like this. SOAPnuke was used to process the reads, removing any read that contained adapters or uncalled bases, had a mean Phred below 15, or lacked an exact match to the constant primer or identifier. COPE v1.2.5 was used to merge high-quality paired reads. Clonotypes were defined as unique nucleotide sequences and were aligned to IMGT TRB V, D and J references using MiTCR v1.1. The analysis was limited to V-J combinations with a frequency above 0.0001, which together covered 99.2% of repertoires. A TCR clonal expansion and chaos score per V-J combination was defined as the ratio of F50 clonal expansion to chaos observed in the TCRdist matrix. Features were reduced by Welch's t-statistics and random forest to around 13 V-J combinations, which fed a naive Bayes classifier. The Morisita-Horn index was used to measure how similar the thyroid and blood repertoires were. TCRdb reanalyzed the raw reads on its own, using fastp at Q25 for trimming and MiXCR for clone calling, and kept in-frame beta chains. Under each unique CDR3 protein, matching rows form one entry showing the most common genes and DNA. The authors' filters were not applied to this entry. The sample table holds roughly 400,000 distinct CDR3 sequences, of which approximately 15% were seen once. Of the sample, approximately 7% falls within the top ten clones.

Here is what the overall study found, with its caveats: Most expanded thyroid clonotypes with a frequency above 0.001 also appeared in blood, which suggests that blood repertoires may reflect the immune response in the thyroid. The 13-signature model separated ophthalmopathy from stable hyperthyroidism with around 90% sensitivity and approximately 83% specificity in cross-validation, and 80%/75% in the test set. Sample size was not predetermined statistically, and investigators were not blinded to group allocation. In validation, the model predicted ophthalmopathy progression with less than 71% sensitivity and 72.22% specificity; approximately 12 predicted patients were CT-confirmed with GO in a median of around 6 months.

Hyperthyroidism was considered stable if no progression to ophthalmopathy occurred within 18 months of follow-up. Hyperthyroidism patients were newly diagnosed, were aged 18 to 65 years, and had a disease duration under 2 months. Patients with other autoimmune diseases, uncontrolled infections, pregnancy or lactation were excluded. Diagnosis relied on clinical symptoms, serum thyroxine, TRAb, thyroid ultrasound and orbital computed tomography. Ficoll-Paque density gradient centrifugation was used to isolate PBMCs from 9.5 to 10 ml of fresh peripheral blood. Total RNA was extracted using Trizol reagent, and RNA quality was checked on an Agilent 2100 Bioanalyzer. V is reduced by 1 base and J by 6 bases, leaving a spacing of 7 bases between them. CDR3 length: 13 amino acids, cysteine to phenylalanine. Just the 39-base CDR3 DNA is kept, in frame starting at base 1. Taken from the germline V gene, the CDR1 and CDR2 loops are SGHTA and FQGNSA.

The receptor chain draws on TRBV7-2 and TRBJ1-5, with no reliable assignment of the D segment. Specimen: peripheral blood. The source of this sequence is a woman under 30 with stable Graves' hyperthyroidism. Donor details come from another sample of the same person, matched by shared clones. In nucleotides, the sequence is TGTGCCAGCAGCTTAGATTTGCTTCAGCCCCAGCATTTT. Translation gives CASSLDLLQPQHF.